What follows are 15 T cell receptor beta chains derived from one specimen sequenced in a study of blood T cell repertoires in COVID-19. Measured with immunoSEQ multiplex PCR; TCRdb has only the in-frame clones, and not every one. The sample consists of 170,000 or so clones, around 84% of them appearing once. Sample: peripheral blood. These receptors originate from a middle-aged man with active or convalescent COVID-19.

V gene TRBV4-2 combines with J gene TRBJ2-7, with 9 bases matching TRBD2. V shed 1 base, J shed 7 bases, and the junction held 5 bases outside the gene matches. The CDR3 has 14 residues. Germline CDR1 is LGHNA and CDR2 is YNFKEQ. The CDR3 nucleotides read TGTGCCAGCAGCCAAGTGGGGACTAGCAGGGAGCAGTACTTC. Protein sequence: CASSQVGTSREQYF.

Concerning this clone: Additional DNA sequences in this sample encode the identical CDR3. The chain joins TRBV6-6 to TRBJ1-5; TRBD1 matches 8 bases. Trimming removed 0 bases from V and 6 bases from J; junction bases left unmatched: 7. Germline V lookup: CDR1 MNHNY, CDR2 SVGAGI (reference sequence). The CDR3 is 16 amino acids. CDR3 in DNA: TGTGCCAGCAGTTACTCGACTCAGGGGGCGGGTCAGCCCCAGCATTTT. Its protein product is CASSYSTQGAGQPQHF.

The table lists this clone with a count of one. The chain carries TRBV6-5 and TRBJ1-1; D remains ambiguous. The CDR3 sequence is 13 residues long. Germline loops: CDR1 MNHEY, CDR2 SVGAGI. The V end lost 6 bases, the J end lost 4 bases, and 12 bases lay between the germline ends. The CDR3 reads CASRSKSGTEAFF. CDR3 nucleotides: TGTGCCAGCAGAAGTAAGTCGGGCACTGAAGCTTTCTTT.

As DNA, the CDR3 is TGTGCCACCAGTCATTCTAGGGGTAGCAATCAGCCCCAGCATTTT. As protein: CATSHSRGSNQPQHF. The chain uses TRBV24-1 and TRBJ1-5; a weak D match, TRBD1 (5 bases). The CDR3 length is 15 residues. Germline loops: CDR1 KGHDR, CDR2 SFDVKD. Between the trimmed V and J ends, which lost 6 bases and 0 bases, there was a span of 11 bases.

CDR3 nucleotide sequence: TGTGCCAGCACTGGAAGGAGAGACACTGAAGCTTTCTTT. Encoded protein: CASTGRRDTEAFF. The J gene is TRBJ1-1, the V gene TRBV6-5; D is ambiguous. CDR3 size: 13 residues. The V and J ends lost 7 bases and 3 bases respectively, with 12 bases between them. Germline V gives CDR1 MNHEY, CDR2 SVGAGI.

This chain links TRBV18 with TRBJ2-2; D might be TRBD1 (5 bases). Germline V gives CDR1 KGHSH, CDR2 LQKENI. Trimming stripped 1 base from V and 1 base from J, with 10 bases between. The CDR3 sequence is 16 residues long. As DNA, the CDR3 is TGTGCCAGCTCACCACAGGGGCCGGTGAACACCGGGGAGCTGTTTTTT. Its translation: CASSPQGPVNTGELFF. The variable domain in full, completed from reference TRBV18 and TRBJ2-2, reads NAGVMQNPRHLVRRRGQEARLRCSPMKGHSHVYWYRQLPEEGLKFMVYLQKENIIDESGMPKERFSAEFPKEGPSILRIQQVVRGDSAAYFCASSPQGPVNTGELFFGEGSRLTVL.

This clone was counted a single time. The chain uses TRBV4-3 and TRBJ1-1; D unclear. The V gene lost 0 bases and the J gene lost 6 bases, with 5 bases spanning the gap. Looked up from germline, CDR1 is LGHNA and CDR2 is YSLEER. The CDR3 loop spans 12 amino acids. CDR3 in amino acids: CASSQEGSEAFF. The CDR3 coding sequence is TGCGCCAGCAGCCAAGAGGGCTCTGAAGCTTTCTTT.

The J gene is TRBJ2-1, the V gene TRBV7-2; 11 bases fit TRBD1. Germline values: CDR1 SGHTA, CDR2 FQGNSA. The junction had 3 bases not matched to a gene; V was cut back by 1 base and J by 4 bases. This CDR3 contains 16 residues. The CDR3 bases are TGTGCCAGCAGCTTAGAAGGGACAGGGGGTTACAATGAGCAGTTCTTC. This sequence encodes CASSLEGTGGYNEQFF.

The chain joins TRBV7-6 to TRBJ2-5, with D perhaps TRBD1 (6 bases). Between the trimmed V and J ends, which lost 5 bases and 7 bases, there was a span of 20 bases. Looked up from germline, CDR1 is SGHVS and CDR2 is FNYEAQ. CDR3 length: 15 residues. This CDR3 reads CASSLPDSPRRTQYF. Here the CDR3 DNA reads TGTGCCAGCAGCCTCCCGGACAGTCCCCGTAGGACCCAGTACTTC.

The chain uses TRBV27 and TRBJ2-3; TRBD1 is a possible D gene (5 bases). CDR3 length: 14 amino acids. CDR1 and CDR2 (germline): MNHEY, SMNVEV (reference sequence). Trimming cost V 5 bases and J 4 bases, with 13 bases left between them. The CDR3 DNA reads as TGTGCCAGCAGTGCCCGGACAACCGCAGATACGCAGTATTTT. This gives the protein CASSARTTADTQYF.

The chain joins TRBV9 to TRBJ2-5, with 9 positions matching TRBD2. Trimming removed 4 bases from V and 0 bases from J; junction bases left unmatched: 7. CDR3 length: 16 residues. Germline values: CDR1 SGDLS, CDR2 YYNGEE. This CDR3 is CASSPRTSAYQETQYF. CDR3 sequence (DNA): TGTGCCAGCAGCCCTCGGACTAGCGCCTACCAAGAGACCCAGTACTTC.

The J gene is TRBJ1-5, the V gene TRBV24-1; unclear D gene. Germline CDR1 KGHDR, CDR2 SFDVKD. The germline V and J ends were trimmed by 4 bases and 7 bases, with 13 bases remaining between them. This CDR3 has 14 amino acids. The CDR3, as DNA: TGTGCCACCAGTGACGCCGGACTGATCCAGCCCCAGCATTTT. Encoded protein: CATSDAGLIQPQHF.

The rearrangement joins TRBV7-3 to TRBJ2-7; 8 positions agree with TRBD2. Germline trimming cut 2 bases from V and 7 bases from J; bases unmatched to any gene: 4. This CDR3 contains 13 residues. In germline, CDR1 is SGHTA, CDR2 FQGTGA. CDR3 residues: CASSLVSSGEQYF. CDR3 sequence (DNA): TGTGCCAGCAGCTTAGTTTCTAGCGGGGAGCAGTACTTC.

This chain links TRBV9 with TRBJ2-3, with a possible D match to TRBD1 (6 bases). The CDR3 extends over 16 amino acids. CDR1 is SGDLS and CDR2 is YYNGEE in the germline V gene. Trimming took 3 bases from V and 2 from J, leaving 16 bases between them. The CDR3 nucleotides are TGTGCCAGCAGCGCCACTCCAGGGGTTCCCACAGATACGCAGTATTTT. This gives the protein CASSATPGVPTDTQYF. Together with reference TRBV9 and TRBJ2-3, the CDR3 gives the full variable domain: DSGVTQTPKHLITATGQRVTLRCSPRSGDLSVYWYQQSLDQGLQFLIQYYNGEERAKGNILERFSAQQFPDLHSELNLSSLELGDSALYFCASSATPGVPTDTQYFGPGTRLTVL.

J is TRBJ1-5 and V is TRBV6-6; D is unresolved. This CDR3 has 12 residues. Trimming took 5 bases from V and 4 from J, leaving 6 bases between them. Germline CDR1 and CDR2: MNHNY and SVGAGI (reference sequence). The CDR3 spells CASSLSNQPQHF. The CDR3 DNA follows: TGTGCCAGCAGTCTCAGTAATCAGCCCCAGCATTTT.